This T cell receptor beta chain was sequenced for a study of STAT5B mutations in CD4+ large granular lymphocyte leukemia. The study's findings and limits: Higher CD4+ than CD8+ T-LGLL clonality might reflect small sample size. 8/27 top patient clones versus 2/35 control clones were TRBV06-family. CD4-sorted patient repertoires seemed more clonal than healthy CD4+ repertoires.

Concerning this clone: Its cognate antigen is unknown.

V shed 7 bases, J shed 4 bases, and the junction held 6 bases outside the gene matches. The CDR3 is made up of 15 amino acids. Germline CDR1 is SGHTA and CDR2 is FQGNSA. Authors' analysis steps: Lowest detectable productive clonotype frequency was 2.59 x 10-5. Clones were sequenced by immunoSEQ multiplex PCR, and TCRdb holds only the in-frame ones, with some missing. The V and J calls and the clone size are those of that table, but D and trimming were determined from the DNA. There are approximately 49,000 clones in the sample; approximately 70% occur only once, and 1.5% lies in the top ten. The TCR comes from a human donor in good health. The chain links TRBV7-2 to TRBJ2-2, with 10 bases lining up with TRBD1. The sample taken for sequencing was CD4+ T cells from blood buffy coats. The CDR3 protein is CASTRQGASTGELFF. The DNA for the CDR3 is TGTGCCAGCACGAGACAGGGGGCAAGCACCGGGGAGCTGTTTTTT.